Here is one TCR beta chain with its context. The record originates from a study of blood T cell repertoires in COVID-19. This CDR3 spans 14 amino acids. Looked up from germline, CDR1 is SGHNT and CDR2 is YYREEE (reference sequence). After removal of 2 bases from V and 2 bases from J, the junction contained 2 bases not matched to a gene. Method: immunoSEQ multiplex PCR; TCRdb's copy keeps in-frame clones and lacks some. The sample includes about 44,000 clones, about 90% of them seen just once. This sequence was found in a woman between 40 and 55 years old with acute or convalescent COVID-19. Sequenced: peripheral blood. V gene TRBV5-4 combines with J gene TRBJ2-5; 8 nucleotides line up with TRBD1. CDR3 DNA sequence: TGTGCCAGCAGCTTTACAGGGGGGCAAGAGACCCAGTACTTC. Translating gives CASSFTGGQETQYF.